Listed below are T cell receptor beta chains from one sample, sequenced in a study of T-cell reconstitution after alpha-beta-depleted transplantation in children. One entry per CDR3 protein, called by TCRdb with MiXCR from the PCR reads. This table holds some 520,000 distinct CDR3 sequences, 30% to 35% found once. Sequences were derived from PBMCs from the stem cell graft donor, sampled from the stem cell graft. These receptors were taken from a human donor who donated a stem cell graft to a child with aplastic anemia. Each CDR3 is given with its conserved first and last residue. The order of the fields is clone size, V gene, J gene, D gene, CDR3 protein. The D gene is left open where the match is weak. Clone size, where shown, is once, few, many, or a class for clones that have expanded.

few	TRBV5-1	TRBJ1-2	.	CASSLANSYSYGYTF
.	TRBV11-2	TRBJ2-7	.	CASSSLMKGYEQYF
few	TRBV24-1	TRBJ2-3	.	CATSWTGDTQYF
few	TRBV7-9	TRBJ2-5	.	CASSLATETQYF
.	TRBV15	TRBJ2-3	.	CATAGHNPADTQYF
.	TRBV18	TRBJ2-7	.	CASSPSSEQYF
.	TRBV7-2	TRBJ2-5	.	CASSFQTGTQETQYF
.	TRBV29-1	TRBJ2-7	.	CSVSRVGYEQYF
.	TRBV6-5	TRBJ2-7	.	CASTQGRVSYEQYF
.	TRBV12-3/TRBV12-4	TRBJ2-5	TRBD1	CASSPGQALLQETQYF
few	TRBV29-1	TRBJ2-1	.	CSVEIGSSFMRNEQFF
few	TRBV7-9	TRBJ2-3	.	CASSPPHGSSADTQYF
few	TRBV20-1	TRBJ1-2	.	CSASESDTNYGYTF
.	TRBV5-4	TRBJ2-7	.	CASSLEEGSEQYF
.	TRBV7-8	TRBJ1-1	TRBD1	CASSSLAGTANTEAFF
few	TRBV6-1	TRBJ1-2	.	CASRPPGTGGVYGYTF
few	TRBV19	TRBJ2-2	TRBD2	CASSSSSGWNTGELFF
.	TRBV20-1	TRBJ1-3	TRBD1	CSAQYRGNGNTIYF
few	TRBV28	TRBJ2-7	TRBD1	CASSLTQGAYTYEQYF
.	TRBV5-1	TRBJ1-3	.	CASSSSGINSGNTIYF
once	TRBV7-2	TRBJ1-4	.	CASSPNYATNEKLFF
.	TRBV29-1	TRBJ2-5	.	CSVVYVEKETQYF
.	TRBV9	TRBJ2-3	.	CASSPPDNPQYF
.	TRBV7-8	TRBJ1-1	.	CASSPLMSVTEAFF
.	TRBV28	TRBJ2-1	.	CASQAGSINEQFF
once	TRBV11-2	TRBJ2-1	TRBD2	CASSFSGLGPYNEQFF
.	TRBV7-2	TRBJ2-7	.	CASSLSGLGAGEQYF
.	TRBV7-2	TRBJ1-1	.	CASSDTFGTGTEAFF
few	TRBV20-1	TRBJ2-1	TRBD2	CSASRGLAGTYNEQFF
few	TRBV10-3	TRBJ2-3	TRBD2	CAISERGLAGVDTQYF
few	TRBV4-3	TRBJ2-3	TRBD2	CASSRTQILSGSSSTDTQYF
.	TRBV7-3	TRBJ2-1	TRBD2	CASSPGNSGRFDEQFF
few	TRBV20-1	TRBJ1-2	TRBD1	CSARGTGPDYGYTF
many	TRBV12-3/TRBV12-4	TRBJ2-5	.	CASSFDLAQYF
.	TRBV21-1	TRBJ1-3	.	CASSNPRDSLWNTIYF
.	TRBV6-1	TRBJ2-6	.	CASLSLGTSGANVLTF
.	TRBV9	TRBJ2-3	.	CASSRRTSTDTQYF
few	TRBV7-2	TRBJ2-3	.	CASSLEGTGTDTQYF
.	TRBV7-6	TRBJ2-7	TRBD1	CASSSRTGVPYEQYF
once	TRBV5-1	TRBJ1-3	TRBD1	CASSLGQGLGDSGNTIYF
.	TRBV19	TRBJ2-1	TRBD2	CASSIGAGVHNEQFF
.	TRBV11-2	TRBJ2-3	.	CASSLSPRDTQYF
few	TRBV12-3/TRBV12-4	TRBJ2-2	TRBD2	CASSPIGAGGNTGELFF
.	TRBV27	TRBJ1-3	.	CASSRDGRIVSGNTIYF
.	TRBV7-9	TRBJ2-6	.	CARPAKNTGANVLTF
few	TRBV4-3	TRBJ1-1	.	CASSPQLQGRTEAFF
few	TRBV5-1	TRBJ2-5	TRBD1	CASSPRDRLQETQYF
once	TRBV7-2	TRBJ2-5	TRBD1	CASSLPFHRGEETQYF
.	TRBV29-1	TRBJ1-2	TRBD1	CSAPLPGQGYYGYTF
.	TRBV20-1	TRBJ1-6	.	CSARAWLGDHSPLHF
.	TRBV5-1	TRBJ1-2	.	CASSLEGQPYGYTF
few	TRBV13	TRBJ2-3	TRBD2	CASSQSGREKADTQYF
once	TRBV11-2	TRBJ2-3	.	CASSVGPSGGGADTQYF
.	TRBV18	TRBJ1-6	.	CASSPDRHSPLHF
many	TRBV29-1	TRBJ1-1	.	CSVEEGKAFF